Listed below are T cell receptor beta chains from one sample, sequenced in a study of CD4 T cell repertoires in COVID-19. Only in-frame clones appear in the TCRdb table, and some are missing; sequencing was by immunoSEQ multiplex PCR. The sample carries 60,000 to 90,000 clones, 83% recorded once. The sequences come from CD4+ T cells from peripheral blood, collected after recovery from COVID-19. Receptors originate from a human donor who had COVID-19. Both conserved end residues are part of each CDR3. The D gene is left open where the match is weak. Clone size appears in some rows only: once, few, many, or a class for an expanded clone.

TRBJ1-2 . TRBD1 TRBV9 TGTGCCAGCTCCAGACCCGGGACAGCTTTCTATGGCTACACCTTC CASSRPGTAFYGYTF
TRBJ2-2 . TRBD2 TRBV19 TGTGCCAGTAGGGGACTAGACACCGGGGAGCTGTTTTTT CASRGLDTGELFF
TRBJ1-4 few TRBD1 TRBV11-2 TGTGCCAGCAGCTTATCCCTCCCGCAGGGGGAAGCAAGTAATGAAAAACTGTTTTTT CASSLSLPQGEASNEKLFF
TRBJ2-7 . . TRBV3-1/TRBV3-2 TGTGCCAGCAGCCAAGGATACGAGCAGTACTTC CASSQGYEQYF
TRBJ2-7 . . TRBV6-6 TGTGCCAGCAGCGACCCAGCCTTCGAGCAGTACTTC CASSDPAFEQYF
TRBJ1-2 . TRBD1 TRBV7-9 TGTGCCAGCAGCTGGAGGAGGGGACAGTCTAACTATGGCTACACCTTC CASSWRRGQSNYGYTF
TRBJ2-6 . TRBD1 TRBV23-1 TGCGCCAGCAGTCAATCGAAGGGGACAGGGGGTATCCCTGGGGCCAACGTCCTGACTTTC CASSQSKGTGGIPGANVLTF
TRBJ2-7 . . TRBV21-1 TGTGCCAGCAGCAAAGAAGCAAGGACAGGGGCCTACGAGCAGTACTTC CASSKEARTGAYEQYF
TRBJ1-6 . . TRBV11-2 TGTGCCAGCAGCCTGGACACCCATAATTCACCCCTCCACTTT CASSLDTHNSPLHF
TRBJ2-1 . TRBD2 TRBV19 TGTGCCAGTAGTATAGATTTTCTAGGACTAGCGGGAGGGAATGAGCAGTTCTTC CASSIDFLGLAGGNEQFF
TRBJ2-5 . TRBD2 TRBV7-7 TGTGCCAGCAGCCCCGGGGGGGCCAAGACCCAGTACTTC CASSPGGAKTQYF
TRBJ1-1 . . TRBV6-2/TRBV6-3 TGTGCCAGCAGTTACTCCCAGAACACTGAAGCTTTCTTT CASSYSQNTEAFF
TRBJ2-7 . . TRBV3-1/TRBV3-2 TGTGCCAGCAGCCAAGATCAGCTGTCCTACGAGCAGTACTTC CASSQDQLSYEQYF
TRBJ2-1 . . TRBV28 TGTGCCAGCAGTTTAATCGGGGTACTGCCCCAATCCTACAATGAGCAGTTCTTC CASSLIGVLPQSYNEQFF
TRBJ2-7 . TRBD1 TRBV28 TGTGCCAGCATTTCGACAGGGGGTCTGTACGAGCAGTACTTC CASISTGGLYEQYF